This TCR beta chain originates from a study of patients and donors after allogeneic stem cell transplantation. MiXCR was run by TCRdb on the RT-PCR reads, yielding one entry per CDR3 protein. The table has some 160,000 distinct CDR3 sequences, 24% seen once. With V trimmed by 3 bases and J by 10 bases, 7 bases remained unmatched. The CDR3 is made up of 14 amino acids. Germline V gene lookup returns CDR1 LGHNA and CDR2 YSLEER. The TCR originated in a human donor who was either an allogeneic HSCT recipient or a stem cell or donor lymphocyte infusion donor (not recorded which). It is not recorded whose cells these are; they may come from a transplant donor. Specimen: blood, either unsorted or a sorted T cell fraction (not recorded which). The rearrangement links TRBV4-3 to TRBJ2-1; 9 nucleotides match TRBD1. The CDR3 is CASSHSQGAREQFF. In DNA form, the CDR3 reads TGCGCCAGCAGCCACTCACAGGGGGCAAGGGAGCAGTTCTTC.